This T cell receptor beta chain came from a study of blood T cell repertoires in COVID-19 (TCRdb year 2020). With regard to the full study: Samples covering the acute and convalescent phases of COVID-19 were provided by collaborators in the United States, Italy and Spain. The prospective study material was composed of cDNA or gDNA derived from T cells, B-cell-depleted T cells, or PBMCs. Subjects who had been exposed to COVID-19, were actively infected with it, or had recovered from it provided the deeply sampled blood TCRbeta repertoires that made up the dataset. The repertoires were released in a freely available public database intended as a resource for research on the immune response to SARS-CoV-2. Samples were obtained from the ongoing ImmuneRACE study (first 160 participants) and from approximately 1,200 subjects provided by 6 global collaborators. A de-identified subject ID, COVID-19 status, age in years and sex were almost always included in the sample metadata. Where available, HLA class I and class II types were taken from metadata supplied by the sample provider and were not determined by assay-based typing.

Regarding this clone: No antigen is known for it. Base qualities are not provided; no much larger clone lies one nucleotide away.

The immunoSEQ Assay, a bias-controlled multiplex PCR, was used to amplify TCRbeta CDR3 regions from genomic DNA. The source study handled its data this way. The number of nucleated cells in each sample was estimated from the amplification of reference gene primers within the assay. To quantify the absolute abundance of each unique TCRbeta CDR3 rearrangement, sequence reads were collapsed and filtered. For each sample, productive Simpson clonality was calculated as the square root of Simpson's diversity index over productive rearrangements. TCRdb re-hosts the immuneACCESS table, in-frame sequences only. Its copies lack some clones; in the studies checked, an unresolved V gene accounts for under half of them, and the cause for the rest is not known. The D gene and trimming were derived from the DNA, and the V and J assignments and clone size from that table. In all, the sample holds around 250,000 clones, and 86% of those were seen once. The ten largest clones represent 15% to 18% of the sample.

The CDR3 covers 15 residues, taking in both the cysteine and the phenylalanine. Just CDR3 DNA is preserved here, 45 bases in frame from base 1. CDR1 and CDR2 are drawn from the germline V gene: SGHDT, YYEEEE. The germline ends are 16 bases apart after V is trimmed by 4 bases and J by 8 bases. Study-wide conclusions, independent of this receptor: The amount of clinical and demographic metadata varied by source and participant and was provided uncurated.

Participants in the prospective study were enrolled through a virtual design, were aged about 18 to 100 years, and lived in some 24 United States geographic areas. In the prospective study, cohorts were assigned on the basis of participant-reported clinical history obtained from a screening survey and a study questionnaire. ImmuneRACE Cohort 3 recovered participants were defined by two consecutive negative NP/OP PCR tests, healthcare professional clearance, or symptom resolution. Mobile phlebotomists in the prospective study collected whole blood, serum and a nasopharyngeal or oropharyngeal swab from every participant. Prospective study participants could optionally give additional blood draws and questionnaires over an approximately two-month period. Before DNA extraction, blood samples from the prospective study were shipped at room temperature or frozen.

Sequenced sample: PBMCs or T cells enriched from blood (not recorded which). The receptor was isolated from a young man who had recovered from COVID-19. This chain is built from TRBV5-6 and TRBJ1-6; the D gene remains uncertain. The CDR3 amino acid sequence is: CASSAYRVQYSPLHF. The DNA sequence follows: TGTGCCAGCAGCGCTTACCGGGTCCAGTATTCACCCCTCCACTTT.